The 10 T cell receptor beta chains reported below all come from one sample, sequenced in a study of blood T cell repertoires in COVID-19. The protocol was immunoSEQ multiplex PCR, while the TCRdb copy is restricted to in-frame clones and leaves out a portion. The sample contains almost 250,000 clones, approximately 86% of which appear only once. The sample comprised peripheral blood. These receptor sequences come from a woman aged 60-75 years who had recovered from COVID-19.

The chain recombines TRBV11-1 with TRBJ2-7; D gene uncertain. This CDR3 spans 14 amino acids. V was shortened by 5 bases and J by 3 bases, with 14 bases between the two germline ends. Germline V gene sequence: CDR1 SGHAT, CDR2 FQDESV (reference sequence). CDR3 protein: CASSLRIGSYEQYF. The DNA of the CDR3 is TGTGCCAGCAGCCTCAGGATCGGAAGCTACGAGCAGTACTTC.

The rearrangement links TRBV7-9 to TRBJ2-2; TRBD1 matches at 10 bases. CDR1 and CDR2 from the germline V gene are SEHNR and FQNEAQ (reference sequence). J lost 3 bases, V lost 5 bases, and 3 bases had no gene match. The CDR3 extends over 15 amino acids. The CDR3 bases are TGTGCCAGCAGCCGACAGGGGGCAGACACCGGGGAGCTGTTTTTT. This sequence encodes CASSRQGADTGELFF. The whole variable domain, filled in from reference TRBV7-9 and TRBJ2-2, reads DTGVSQNPRHKITKRGQNVTFRCDPISEHNRLYWYRQTLGQGPEFLTYFQNEAQLEKSRLLSDRFSAERPKGSFSTLEIQRTEQGDSAMYLCASSRQGADTGELFFGEGSRLTVL.

The chain is built from TRBV5-6 and TRBJ2-5; 8 positions match TRBD1. Germline CDR1 reads SGHDT; CDR2 reads YYEEEE. This CDR3 region has 16 residues. The V gene end was trimmed by 4 bases and the J gene end by 2 bases; junction bases not matched to a gene: 10. This CDR3 is CASSELTQGAQETQYF. In DNA form, the CDR3 reads TGTGCCAGCAGCGAGCTAACCCAGGGGGCTCAAGAGACCCAGTACTTC.

CDR3 sequence reads: CASSPLNSGGYNEQFF. In DNA, the CDR3 is TGTGCCAGCAGCCCCCTAAACTCCGGGGGGTACAATGAGCAGTTCTTC. This chain uses TRBV4-2 with TRBJ2-1; 7 bases are a match to TRBD2. Germline V gene sequence: CDR1 LGHNA, CDR2 YNFKEQ. This CDR3 region has 16 residues. J gave up 4 bases and V 4 bases, and 10 bases lay outside the gene matches.

The chain joins TRBV5-1 to TRBJ2-5; TRBD1 is a possible D gene (5 bases). The V and J ends lost 0 bases and 0 bases respectively, with 6 bases between them. The CDR3 length is 14 residues. CDR1 SGHRS and CDR2 YFSETQ come from the germline V gene. CDR3 DNA sequence: TGCGCCAGCAGCTTGGAGGGGTACCAAGAGACCCAGTACTTC. It specifies CASSLEGYQETQYF. Variable domain in full (rest from reference TRBV5-1 and TRBJ2-5): KAGVTQTPRYLIKTRGQQVTLSCSPISGHRSVSWYQQTPGQGLQFLFEYFSETQRNKGNFPGRFSGRQFSNSRSEMNVSTLELGDSALYLCASSLEGYQETQYFGPGTRLLVL.

The sample holds a few counts of this clone. The chain has TRBV6-5 and TRBJ2-1; the D is unclear. The germline CDR1 and CDR2 sequences are MNHEY and SVGAGI. Trimming took off 5 bases at V and 9 bases at J, with 20 bases between the two ends. The CDR3 loop spans 15 amino acids. CDR3 in DNA: TGTGCCAGCAGTACCAGGTTTAAGACGTCCGGTGAGCAGTTCTTC. Translated: CASSTRFKTSGEQFF.

The chain combines TRBV25-1 with TRBJ2-1; maybe TRBD2 (7 bases). From germline, CDR1 is MGHDK and CDR2 SYGVNS. The CDR3 runs to 13 residues. V dropped 6 bases and J dropped 8 bases, with 14 bases sitting between them. This CDR3 reads CASRPGGPHEQFF. The DNA for the CDR3 is TGTGCCAGCAGGCCGGGGGGCCCCCATGAGCAGTTCTTC.

The CDR3 sequence: CASSIGRSSDGYTF. The CDR3, as DNA: TGTGCCAGTAGTATAGGGCGGTCGTCCGACGGCTACACCTTC. The chain uses TRBV19 and TRBJ1-2; D remains unclear. V lost 1 base to trimming and J lost 8 bases, with 14 bases between them. This CDR3 region has 14 residues. Looked up from germline, CDR1 is LNHDA and CDR2 is SQIVND (reference sequence).

The chain couples TRBV4-3 to TRBJ2-3; D remains ambiguous. V was shortened by 1 base and J by 8 bases, with 10 bases between the two germline ends. There are 13 residues in the CDR3. CDR1 and CDR2 from the germline V gene are LGHNA and YSLEER. The CDR3 DNA is TGCGCCAGCAGCCAAGTCGTGACGGGTACGCAGTATTTT. This translates into CASSQVVTGTQYF.

V usage is TRBV3-1 (or the pseudogene TRBV3-2) and J usage is TRBJ1-1, with D possibly being TRBD1 (5 bases). Germline lookup yields CDR1 LGHDT and CDR2 YNNKEL (reference sequence). The CDR3 runs 13 residues. V lost 3 bases and J 3 bases, leaving 8 bases between the germline ends. The CDR3 region has the DNA TGTGCCAGCAGCCATGGGGGGGACACTGAAGCTTTCTTT. Translated, it gives CASSHGGDTEAFF.